A selection of T cell receptor beta chains follows, all from one sample in a study of T-cell reconstitution after alpha-beta-depleted transplantation in children. MiXCR was run by TCRdb on the PCR reads, yielding one entry per CDR3 protein. Seen here are about 980,000 distinct CDR3 sequences, under 30% observed once, and the top ten hold roughly 30%. The specimen was PBMCs, mostly from graft donor cells, collected 360 days after TCRalphabeta/CD19-depleted stem cell transplant. The receptors come from a boy under three years old who had a stem cell transplant for SCID, so the T cells may come from the graft donor. Both conserved end residues are part of each CDR3. The D gene is left open where the match is weak. Size is omitted from some rows. Given values are once, few, many or a class for expanded clones.

clone size	D gene	V gene	J gene	CDR3 protein	CDR3 DNA
.	.	TRBV27	TRBJ2-3	CASSLVTKRSTDTQYF	TGTGCCAGCAGTTTAGTAACTAAGCGCTCCACAGATACGCAGTATTTT
.	.	TRBV9	TRBJ2-7	CASSVCGDFEEQYF	TGTGCCAGCAGCGTTTGCGGGGATTTTGAAGAGCAGTACTTC
few	.	TRBV20-1	TRBJ2-5	CSARNRVAKTQYF	TGCAGTGCTAGGAACAGGGTTGCAAAGACCCAGTACTTC
.	.	TRBV3-1	TRBJ2-5	CASSQRSAVETQYF	TGTGCCAGCAGCCAACGCTCCGCTGTCGAGACCCAGTACTTC
.	.	TRBV12-3/TRBV12-4	TRBJ1-5	CASSPSDSGNQPQHF	TGTGCCAGCAGTCCCTCGGACTCAGGCAATCAGCCCCAGCATTTT
.	TRBD1	TRBV9	TRBJ2-1	CASSGQGAPPYNEQFF	TGTGCCAGCAGCGGACAGGGGGCTCCTCCTTACAATGAGCAGTTCTTC
.	.	TRBV7-9	TRBJ1-2	CASSHVRVGRNYCYTF	TGTGCCAGCAGCCATGTCAGGGTCGGGAGGAACTATTGCTACACCTTC
.	.	TRBV18	TRBJ2-7	CASSPPVQDLGSYEQYF	TGTGCCAGCTCACCACCGGTCCAGGACCTAGGCTCCTACGAGCAGTACTTC
.	TRBD2	TRBV20-1	TRBJ2-3	CSATVTSGVLSDTQYF	TGCAGTGCTACGGTGACTAGCGGGGTGTTGTCAGATACGCAGTATTTT
once	.	TRBV20-1	TRBJ1-1	CSASTLDGRTEAFF	TGCAGTGCTTCCACCCTGGACGGGAGGACTGAAGCTTTCTTT
.	.	TRBV9	TRBJ1-5	CASSVGVNSNQPQHF	TGTGCCAGCAGCGTAGGGGTCAATAGCAATCAGCCCCAGCATTTT
.	TRBD1	TRBV15	TRBJ2-7	CATSLDRGHEQYF	TGTGCCACCAGCCTAGACAGGGGGCACGAGCAGTACTTC
.	.	TRBV7-2	TRBJ2-7	CASSLGAGGQYF	TGTGCCAGCAGCTTAGGCGCAGGCGGGCAGTACTTC
.	TRBD1	TRBV28	TRBJ1-1	CASTTSTGGTEAFF	TGTGCCAGCACCACGTCGACAGGGGGCACTGAAGCTTTCTTT
.	.	TRBV7-8	TRBJ2-5	CASSLRVHLQETQYF	TGTGCCAGCAGCTTACGGGTACACCTTCAAGAGACCCAGTACTTC
.	.	TRBV12-3/TRBV12-4	TRBJ2-1	CASSNSRGYNEQFF	TGTGCCAGCTCCAACTCTCGTGGCTACAATGAGCAGTTCTTC
many	TRBD1	TRBV28	TRBJ2-4	CASTSGQTLYF	TGTGCCAGCACCTCGGGACAGACACTGTACTTC
few	.	TRBV5-1	TRBJ1-2	CASSLAINRDNPYSYTF	TGCGCCAGCAGCTTGGCCATCAACCGGGACAACCCCTATAGCTACACCTTC
.	TRBD1	TRBV12-3/TRBV12-4	TRBJ2-3	CASSPGQGATDTQYF	TGTGCCAGCAGTCCGGGACAGGGGGCAACGGATACGCAGTATTTT
many	TRBD2	TRBV20-1	TRBJ2-3	CSARDGLAGGGDTQYF	TGCAGTGCTAGGGATGGCCTAGCGGGGGGTGGAGATACGCAGTATTTT
many	TRBD1	TRBV9	TRBJ2-3	CASSPRQGAIDTQYF	TGTGCCAGCAGCCCTCGACAGGGGGCGATAGATACGCAGTATTTT
.	.	TRBV2	TRBJ2-1	CASNRPSSYNEQFF	TGTGCCAGCAACAGACCGAGCTCCTACAATGAGCAGTTCTTC
few	.	TRBV5-5	TRBJ2-7	CASSLYPGASYEQYF	TGTGCCAGCAGCTTGTATCCGGGAGCCTCCTACGAGCAGTACTTC
.	.	TRBV4-3	TRBJ2-2	CASSQDGGSSWTGELFF	TGCGCCAGCAGCCAAGATGGGGGTTCGTCGTGGACCGGGGAGCTGTTTTTT
few	.	TRBV5-1	TRBJ1-5	CASSPEGGNNQPQHF	TGCGCCAGCAGCCCGGAGGGCGGGAACAATCAGCCCCAGCATTTT
.	.	TRBV12-3/TRBV12-4	TRBJ2-5	CASSKQTRETQYF	TGTGCCAGCAGCAAACAAACCAGAGAGACCCAGTACTTC
.	.	TRBV11-2	TRBJ2-2	CASSFTSPGFGELFF	TGTGCCAGCAGCTTCACCTCCCCGGGATTCGGGGAGCTGTTTTTT
few	TRBD2	TRBV20-1	TRBJ2-2	CSARDLTSGDTGELFF	TGCAGTGCTAGAGATCTGACTAGCGGGGACACCGGGGAGCTGTTTTTT
few	TRBD1	TRBV27	TRBJ2-4	CASSLGRGTAGAKNIQYF	TGTGCCAGCAGTTTGGGCAGGGGGACCGCCGGAGCCAAAAACATTCAGTACTTC
.	TRBD1	TRBV24-1	TRBJ2-2	CATSDPVTGESPGELFF	TGTGCCACCAGTGATCCGGTGACAGGGGAGTCGCCCGGGGAGCTGTTTTTT
few	TRBD1	TRBV25-1	TRBJ1-4	CASRGDRLATNEKLFF	TGTGCCAGCAGGGGGGACAGGCTCGCAACTAATGAAAAACTGTTTTTT